Included here is one T cell receptor (beta chain) sequence, with context. What it binds is not known. The authors ran a second PCR of roughly 6 to 12 cycles using a sample-barcoded 5' primer and a J-beta primer mix. TCRdb reanalysed the 5' RACE reads using MiXCR and keeps one entry per CDR3 protein. The data hold 800,000 to 950,000 distinct CDR3 sequences, with roughly 29% observed a single time. These data originate in a study of blood T cells in healthy people across ages. Study outcomes and limitations: Correlation between TCR beta diversity and naive T cell percentage was strong.

This sample was also put to use in a study of T cells of mothers and their children. That source reports: From each mother came over 8 million TCR beta CDR3 reads, and from each child came a few million.

Input material: blood. The TCR comes from a woman aged 40 to 55 in good health.

CDR3 loop: CASSLGPGNEQYF. As DNA, the CDR3 is TGTGCCAGCAGTTTAGGACCAGGGAATGAGCAGTACTTC. This chain links TRBV12-3 or TRBV12-4 with TRBJ2-7; D perhaps matches TRBD1 (5 bases). CDR3 size: 13 residues. V shed 1 base and J shed 7 bases, with 11 bases lying between them.